These T cell receptor beta chains were read from a single sample in a study of blood T cells in healthy people across ages. TCRdb reprocessed the 5' RACE reads via MiXCR and lists one record per CDR3 protein. The table lists around 710,000 distinct CDR3 sequences, approximately 39% of them singletons. The sequencing input was blood. The receptors shown here come from a woman aged 55-75 years in good health. Each CDR3 is given with its conserved first and last residue. Each record gives: D gene, CDR3 length, V gene, clone size, J gene, CDR3 protein, CDR3 DNA. The D gene is left open where the match is weak. Size is stated for part of the rows, as once, few or many counts, or as a class when the clone is expanded.

D: TRBD1
length: 13
V: TRBV20-1
size: NA
J: TRBJ1-5
CDR3: CSAAGGRDQPQHF
DNA: TGCAGTGCTGCAGGGGGCCGCGATCAGCCCCAGCATTTT

D: NA
length: 15
V: TRBV20-1
size: NA
J: TRBJ2-1
CDR3: CSARSAGSSYNEQFF
DNA: TGCAGTGCTAGGAGCGCGGGGAGCTCCTACAATGAGCAGTTCTTC

D: TRBD1
length: 15
V: TRBV7-2
size: NA
J: TRBJ2-1
CDR3: CASSPRDRGLNEQFF
DNA: TGTGCCAGCAGCCCCCGGGACAGGGGGTTGAATGAGCAGTTCTTC

D: TRBD1
length: 15
V: TRBV6-2/TRBV6-3
size: NA
J: TRBJ2-7
CDR3: CASTDPGQGRYEQYF
DNA: TGTGCCAGCACTGACCCGGGACAGGGTCGCTACGAGCAGTACTTC

D: TRBD1
length: 15
V: TRBV28
size: NA
J: TRBJ1-1
CDR3: CASNDRQGIPTEAFF
DNA: TGTGCCAGCAACGACAGACAGGGTATTCCCACTGAAGCTTTCTTT

D: NA
length: 16
V: TRBV24-1
size: few
J: TRBJ2-7
CDR3: CATSDSGTERPYEQYF
DNA: TGTGCCACCAGTGATTCCGGGACGGAGAGACCCTACGAGCAGTACTTC

D: TRBD1
length: 15
V: TRBV20-1
size: NA
J: TRBJ2-3
CDR3: CSAKGQGSITDTQYF
DNA: TGCAGTGCTAAAGGACAGGGGTCGATCACAGATACGCAGTATTTT

D: NA
length: 11
V: TRBV28
size: NA
J: TRBJ2-7
CDR3: CATRQDYEQYF
DNA: TGTGCCACCAGACAGGACTACGAGCAGTACTTC

D: NA
length: 17
V: TRBV7-6
size: few
J: TRBJ2-3
CDR3: CASSLDRQGLSGDTQYF
DNA: TGTGCCAGCAGCTTAGATCGGCAGGGGCTTTCCGGAGATACGCAGTATTTT

D: TRBD1
length: 16
V: TRBV7-9
size: NA
J: TRBJ1-5
CDR3: CASSETGGPTNQPQHF
DNA: TGTGCCAGCAGCGAAACAGGGGGCCCCACTAATCAGCCCCAGCATTTT

D: TRBD1
length: 16
V: TRBV18
size: NA
J: TRBJ2-1
CDR3: CANSSLQGDTYNEQFF
DNA: TGTGCCAACTCATCCTTACAGGGGGACACCTACAATGAGCAGTTCTTC

D: NA
length: 15
V: TRBV24-1
size: NA
J: TRBJ2-7
CDR3: CATVWRDSSSYEQYF
DNA: TGTGCCACGGTCTGGCGGGACTCGAGCTCCTACGAGCAGTACTTC

D: NA
length: 16
V: TRBV12-3/TRBV12-4
size: many
J: TRBJ1-2
CDR3: CASSFNGGGPTRGYTF
DNA: TGTGCCAGCAGTTTCAATGGCGGGGGGCCGACTAGGGGCTACACCTTC

D: TRBD2
length: 14
V: TRBV7-2
size: many
J: TRBJ2-5
CDR3: CASSLSGSRETQYF
DNA: TGTGCCAGCAGCCTTAGCGGGAGTAGGGAGACCCAGTACTTC

D: NA
length: 15
V: TRBV4-2
size: NA
J: TRBJ2-7
CDR3: CVSSQDRLDSYEQYF
DNA: TGTGTCAGCAGCCAAGATCGACTAGACTCCTACGAGCAGTACTTC

D: TRBD2
length: 15
V: TRBV7-3
size: NA
J: TRBJ2-7
CDR3: CASSQLAGNLYEQYF
DNA: TGTGCCAGCAGCCAACTAGCGGGGAACTTATACGAGCAGTACTTC

D: TRBD2
length: 17
V: TRBV20-1
size: many
J: TRBJ2-1
CDR3: CSALGRTSGHSYNEQFF
DNA: TGCAGTGCTCTCGGCCGGACTAGCGGGCACTCCTACAATGAGCAGTTCTTC

D: NA
length: 11
V: TRBV7-9
size: NA
J: TRBJ2-3
CDR3: CASGGVYTQYF
DNA: TGTGCCAGCGGGGGCGTATATACGCAGTATTTT

D: NA
length: 13
V: TRBV29-1
size: NA
J: TRBJ2-3
CDR3: CSVDELYTDTQYF
DNA: TGCAGCGTTGACGAGCTCTACACAGATACGCAGTATTTT

D: NA
length: 18
V: TRBV20-1
size: NA
J: TRBJ2-3
CDR3: CSARGTVKNDPSTDTQYF
DNA: TGCAGTGCTAGAGGGACCGTGAAAAACGATCCTAGCACAGATACGCAGTATTTT

D: NA
length: 14
V: TRBV7-2
size: few
J: TRBJ2-5
CDR3: CASSPWDGEETQYF
DNA: TGTGCCAGCAGCCCATGGGACGGAGAAGAGACCCAGTACTTC

D: TRBD2
length: 16
V: TRBV10-3
size: few
J: TRBJ2-1
CDR3: CAISEMTSGSDNEQFF
DNA: TGTGCCATCAGTGAGATGACTAGCGGGAGCGACAATGAGCAGTTCTTC

D: NA
length: 16
V: TRBV11-2
size: NA
J: TRBJ2-6
CDR3: CASSSLRIFGANVLTF
DNA: TGTGCCAGCAGCTCCTTGAGGATATTTGGGGCCAACGTCCTGACTTTC

D: TRBD2
length: 14
V: TRBV25-1
size: NA
J: TRBJ2-5
CDR3: CASSPAGRGETQYF
DNA: TGTGCCAGCAGTCCGGCGGGGAGGGGAGAGACCCAGTACTTC

D: NA
length: 15
V: TRBV3-1
size: NA
J: TRBJ2-3
CDR3: CASSQDTLKGDTQYF
DNA: TGTGCCAGCAGCCAAGATACTTTAAAGGGAGATACGCAGTATTTT

D: NA
length: 12
V: TRBV29-1
size: many
J: TRBJ1-2
CDR3: CSVGGSNYGYTF
DNA: TGCAGCGTTGGGGGCAGTAACTATGGCTACACCTTC

D: NA
length: 15
V: TRBV6-2/TRBV6-3
size: few
J: TRBJ2-5
CDR3: CASTQTLTGLETQYF
DNA: TGTGCCAGCACCCAAACCCTCACAGGGTTAGAGACCCAGTACTTC

D: NA
length: 17
V: TRBV28
size: NA
J: TRBJ2-5
CDR3: CASSLTAGFSEGMTQYF
DNA: TGTGCCAGCAGTTTAACTGCGGGGTTTAGCGAGGGTATGACCCAGTACTTC

D: TRBD2
length: 15
V: TRBV7-2
size: many
J: TRBJ2-3
CDR3: CASSLGLAGSDTQYF
DNA: TGTGCCAGCAGCTTGGGACTAGCGGGGTCAGATACGCAGTATTTT

D: TRBD1
length: 17
V: TRBV4-2
size: NA
J: TRBJ2-7
CDR3: CASSQVGRDRVYNEQYF
DNA: TGTGCCAGCAGCCAAGTTGGCCGGGACAGGGTATACAATGAGCAGTACTTC

D: TRBD1
length: 15
V: TRBV10-3
size: NA
J: TRBJ2-7
CDR3: CAISTYSGTVGEQYF
DNA: TGTGCCATCAGCACCTATTCCGGGACAGTCGGGGAGCAGTACTTC

D: NA
length: 13
V: TRBV10-3
size: NA
J: TRBJ1-1
CDR3: CAISGREKGGAFF
DNA: TGTGCCATCTCGGGCAGGGAGAAGGGTGGGGCTTTCTTT

D: NA
length: 18
V: TRBV6-1
size: NA
J: TRBJ2-1
CDR3: CASREGFKRGLSYNEQFF
DNA: TGTGCCAGCAGGGAAGGTTTTAAACGGGGGCTCTCCTACAATGAGCAGTTCTTC

D: NA
length: 13
V: TRBV3-1
size: many
J: TRBJ1-2
CDR3: CASSQAPDYGYTF
DNA: TGTGCCAGCAGCCAAGCCCCGGACTATGGCTACACCTTC

D: NA
length: 15
V: TRBV9
size: NA
J: TRBJ2-7
CDR3: CASSVKPGPQDEQYF
DNA: TGTGCCAGCAGCGTAAAACCGGGACCCCAAGACGAGCAGTACTTC

D: NA
length: 15
V: TRBV9
size: few
J: TRBJ2-1
CDR3: CASSVGEGSYNEQFF
DNA: TGTGCCAGCAGCGTAGGTGAGGGCTCCTACAATGAGCAGTTCTTC

D: NA
length: 15
V: TRBV4-1
size: few
J: TRBJ2-3
CDR3: CASSQSGTSTDTQYF
DNA: TGCGCCAGCAGCCAATCCGGGACTAGCACAGATACGCAGTATTTT

D: NA
length: 14
V: TRBV20-1
size: NA
J: TRBJ1-1
CDR3: CSASTGIGIPEAFF
DNA: TGCAGTGCAAGCACAGGGATTGGTATCCCTGAAGCTTTCTTT

D: NA
length: 15
V: TRBV25-1
size: NA
J: TRBJ1-1
CDR3: CASGGGTGQNTEAFF
DNA: TGTGCCAGCGGTGGGGGTACAGGGCAGAACACTGAAGCTTTCTTT

D: TRBD1
length: 14
V: TRBV12-3/TRBV12-4
size: NA
J: TRBJ1-1
CDR3: CASRQDRGNTEAFF
DNA: TGTGCCAGCAGGCAAGACAGGGGGAACACTGAAGCTTTCTTT

D: TRBD1
length: 19
V: TRBV6-1
size: NA
J: TRBJ1-3
CDR3: CASSPWTGAQGFSGNTIYF
DNA: TGTGCCAGCAGTCCCTGGACAGGGGCGCAGGGGTTCTCTGGAAACACCATATATTTT

D: NA
length: 15
V: TRBV7-9
size: once
J: TRBJ2-3
CDR3: CASSVGGGLPDTRYF
DNA: TGTGCCAGCAGCGTAGGGGGGGGCCTCCCAGATACGCGGTATTTT

D: TRBD2
length: 13
V: TRBV6-2/TRBV6-3
size: many
J: TRBJ2-3
CDR3: CASKGGNTDTQYF
DNA: TGTGCCAGCAAGGGAGGGAACACAGATACGCAGTATTTT

D: TRBD2
length: 15
V: TRBV7-2
size: NA
J: TRBJ2-7
CDR3: CASLHRTSGIYEQYF
DNA: TGTGCCAGCCTCCATCGGACTAGCGGGATTTACGAGCAGTACTTC

D: TRBD2
length: 14
V: TRBV20-1
size: NA
J: TRBJ2-7
CDR3: CSAFLAGGFYEQYF
DNA: TGCAGTGCTTTCCTAGCGGGGGGCTTCTACGAGCAGTACTTC

D: NA
length: 13
V: TRBV5-6
size: NA
J: TRBJ2-1
CDR3: CASEVGVSNEQFF
DNA: TGTGCCAGCGAGGTGGGAGTGAGCAATGAGCAGTTCTTC

D: NA
length: 16
V: TRBV18
size: few
J: TRBJ2-3
CDR3: CASSPRGGSRTDTQYF
DNA: TGTGCCAGCTCACCCCGCGGGGGCAGCCGCACAGATACGCAGTATTTT

D: NA
length: 14
V: TRBV9
size: once
J: TRBJ2-7
CDR3: CASSGAGTIDEQYF
DNA: TGTGCCAGCAGCGGCGCCGGGACGATCGACGAGCAGTACTTC